Ten or more counts support the clone carrying this TCR beta chain. Its target is unknown. The data belong to a study of T cells after yellow fever vaccination. The CDR3 covers 12 residues. V lost 3 bases, J lost 5 bases, and 6 bases lay in between. The germline gives CDR1 MDHEN, CDR2 SYDVKM. General study results and limits: Clonotype sharing between CD4 and CD8 compartments was small. Post-booster repertoires again held most primary-vaccination clones (approximately 96% CD4, about 88% CD8).

Production of TCR cDNA was by 5'RACE template switching, which also added a universal primer site and UMIs. One entry per CDR3 protein results from TCRdb running MiXCR on the 5' RACE reads. The sample holds around 110,000 distinct CDR3 sequences, 6.5% to 9% seen once. This rearrangement joins TRBV28 to TRBJ2-3; D is uncertain. The sequences come from CD8+ T cells sorted from PBMCs, collected 45 days after the yellow fever booster vaccination. This clonotype was obtained from a man aged 25-40 years who received the YFV17D yellow fever vaccine. In nucleotides, the CDR3 is TGTGCCAGCAGTTTCCTGCGAGATACGCAGTATTTT. Translated: CASSFLRDTQYF.